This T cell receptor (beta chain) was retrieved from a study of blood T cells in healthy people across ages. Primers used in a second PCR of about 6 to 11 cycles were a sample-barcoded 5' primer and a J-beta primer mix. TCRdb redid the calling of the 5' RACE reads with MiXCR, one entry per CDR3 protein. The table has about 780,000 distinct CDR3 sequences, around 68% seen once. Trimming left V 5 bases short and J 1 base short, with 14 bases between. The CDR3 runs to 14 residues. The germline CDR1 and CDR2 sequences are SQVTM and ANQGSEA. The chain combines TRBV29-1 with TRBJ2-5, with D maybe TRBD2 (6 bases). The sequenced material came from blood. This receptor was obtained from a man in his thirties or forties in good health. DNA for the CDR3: TGCAGCGTTTACGCGGGCGGGACCCAAGAGACCCAGTACTTC. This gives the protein CSVYAGGTQETQYF.